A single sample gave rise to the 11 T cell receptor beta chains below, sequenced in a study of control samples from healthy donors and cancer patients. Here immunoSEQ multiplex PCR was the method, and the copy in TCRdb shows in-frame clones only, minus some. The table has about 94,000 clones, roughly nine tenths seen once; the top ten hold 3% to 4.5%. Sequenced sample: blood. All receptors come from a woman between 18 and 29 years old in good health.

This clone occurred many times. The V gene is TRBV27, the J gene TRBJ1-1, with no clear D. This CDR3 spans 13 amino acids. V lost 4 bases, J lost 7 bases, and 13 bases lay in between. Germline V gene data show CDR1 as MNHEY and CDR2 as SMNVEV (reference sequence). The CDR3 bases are TGTGCCAGCAGTTATGTCCGGGGTAATGAAGCTTTCTTT. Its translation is CASSYVRGNEAFF.

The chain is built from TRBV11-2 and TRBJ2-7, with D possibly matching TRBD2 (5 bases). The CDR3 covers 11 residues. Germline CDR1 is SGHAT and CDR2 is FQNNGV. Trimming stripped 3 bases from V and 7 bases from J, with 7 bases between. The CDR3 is CASSFSVEQYF. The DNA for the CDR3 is TGTGCCAGCAGCTTTAGCGTGGAGCAGTACTTC. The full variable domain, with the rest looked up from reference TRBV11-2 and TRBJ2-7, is EAGVAQSPRYKIIEKRQSVAFWCNPISGHATLYWYQQILGQGPKLLIQFQNNGVVDDSQLPKDRFSAERLKGVDSTLKIQPAKLEDSAVYLCASSFSVEQYFGPGTRLTVT.

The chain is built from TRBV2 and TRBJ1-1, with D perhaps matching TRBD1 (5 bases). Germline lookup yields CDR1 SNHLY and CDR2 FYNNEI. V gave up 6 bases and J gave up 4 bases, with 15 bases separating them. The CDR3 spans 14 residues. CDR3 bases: TGTGCCAGCAGCGCCGGGACCGGGGGCACTGAAGCTTTCTTT. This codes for CASSAGTGGTEAFF.

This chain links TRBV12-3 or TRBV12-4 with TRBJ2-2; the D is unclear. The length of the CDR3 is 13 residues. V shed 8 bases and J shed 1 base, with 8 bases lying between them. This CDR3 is CASGLGNTGELFF. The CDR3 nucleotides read TGTGCCAGCGGGCTAGGGAACACCGGGGAGCTGTTTTTT.

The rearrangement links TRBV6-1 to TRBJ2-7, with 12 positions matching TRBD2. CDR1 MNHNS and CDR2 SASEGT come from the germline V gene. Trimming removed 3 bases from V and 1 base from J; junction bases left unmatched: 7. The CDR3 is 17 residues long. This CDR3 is CASSDAILAGGSYEQYF. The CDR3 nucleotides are TGTGCCAGCAGTGACGCTATACTAGCGGGGGGTTCCTACGAGCAGTACTTC.

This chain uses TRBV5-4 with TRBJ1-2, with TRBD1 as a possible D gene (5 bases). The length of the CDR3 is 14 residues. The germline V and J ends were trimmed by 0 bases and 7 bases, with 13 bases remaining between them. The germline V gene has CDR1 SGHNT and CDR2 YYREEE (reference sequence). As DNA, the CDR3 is TGTGCCAGCAGCTTGGGGCAGGGTTATAGTGGCTACACCTTC. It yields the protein CASSLGQGYSGYTF. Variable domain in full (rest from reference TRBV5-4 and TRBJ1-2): ETGVTQSPTHLIKTRGQQVTLRCSSQSGHNTVSWYQQALGQGPQFIFQYYREEENGRGNFPPRFSGLQFPNYSSELNVNALELDDSALYLCASSLGQGYSGYTFGSGTRLTVV.

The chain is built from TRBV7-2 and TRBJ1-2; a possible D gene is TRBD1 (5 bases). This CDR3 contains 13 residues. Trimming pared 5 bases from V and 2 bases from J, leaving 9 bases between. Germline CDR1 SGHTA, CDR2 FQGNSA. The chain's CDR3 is CASSARGNYGYTF. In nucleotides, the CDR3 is TGTGCCAGCAGCGCCCGGGGGAACTATGGCTACACCTTC.

This CDR3 is CASSVEASGPERETQYF. CDR3 nucleotides: TGTGCCAGCAGCGTAGAGGCTAGCGGGCCGGAGAGGGAGACCCAGTACTTC. The J gene is TRBJ2-5, the V gene TRBV9; 8 nucleotides match TRBD2. This CDR3 is built from 17 residues. Trimming at V came to 0 bases and at J to 5 bases, leaving 12 bases not matched to a gene. Germline V gives CDR1 SGDLS, CDR2 YYNGEE.

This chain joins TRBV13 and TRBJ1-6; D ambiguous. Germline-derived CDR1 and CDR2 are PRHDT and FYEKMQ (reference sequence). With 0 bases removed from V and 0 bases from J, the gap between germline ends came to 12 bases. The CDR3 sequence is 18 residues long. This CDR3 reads CASSLGRTFSSYNSPLHF. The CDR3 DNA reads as TGTGCCAGCAGCTTAGGACGTACGTTCAGCTCCTATAATTCACCCCTCCACTTT. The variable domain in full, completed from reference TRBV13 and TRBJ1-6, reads AAGVIQSPRHLIKEKRETATLKCYPIPRHDTVYWYQQGPGQDPQFLISFYEKMQSDKGSIPDRFSAQQFSDYHSELNMSSLELGDSALYFCASSLGRTFSSYNSPLHFGNGTRLTVT.

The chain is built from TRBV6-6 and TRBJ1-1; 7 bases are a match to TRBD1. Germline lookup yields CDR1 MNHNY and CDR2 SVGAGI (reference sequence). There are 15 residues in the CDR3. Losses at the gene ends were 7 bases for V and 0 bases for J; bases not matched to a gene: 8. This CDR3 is CASTGGAKVNTEAFF. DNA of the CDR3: TGTGCCAGCACAGGGGGGGCAAAGGTGAACACTGAAGCTTTCTTT.

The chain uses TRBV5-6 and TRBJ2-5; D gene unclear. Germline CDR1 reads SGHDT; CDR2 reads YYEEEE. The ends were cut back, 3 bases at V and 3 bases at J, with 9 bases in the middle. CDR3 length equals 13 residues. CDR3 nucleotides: TGTGCCAGCAGCTCCCAGAGCGAAGAGACCCAGTACTTC. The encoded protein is CASSSQSEETQYF.